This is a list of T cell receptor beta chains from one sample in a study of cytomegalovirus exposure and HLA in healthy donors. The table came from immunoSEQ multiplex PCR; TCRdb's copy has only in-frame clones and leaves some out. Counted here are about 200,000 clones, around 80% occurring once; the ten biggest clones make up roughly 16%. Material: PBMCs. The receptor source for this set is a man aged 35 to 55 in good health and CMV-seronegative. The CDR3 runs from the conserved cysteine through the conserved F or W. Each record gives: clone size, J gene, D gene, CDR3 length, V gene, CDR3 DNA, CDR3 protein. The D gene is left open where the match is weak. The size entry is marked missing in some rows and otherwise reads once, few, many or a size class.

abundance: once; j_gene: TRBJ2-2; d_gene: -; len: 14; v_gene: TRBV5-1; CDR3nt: TGCGCCAGCAGCTTGGCCTGGGGCGATGGGGAGCTGTTTTTT; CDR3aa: CASSLAWGDGELFF
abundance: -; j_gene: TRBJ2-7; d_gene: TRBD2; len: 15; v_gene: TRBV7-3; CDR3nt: TGTGCCAGCAGCCCCACTAGCGGGGGGGGATACGAGCAGTACTTC; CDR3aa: CASSPTSGGGYEQYF
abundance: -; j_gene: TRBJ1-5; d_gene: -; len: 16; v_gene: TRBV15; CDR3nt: TGTGCCACCAGCAGACCCCCCGTCGGGGAGAATCAGCCCCAGCATTTT; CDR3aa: CATSRPPVGENQPQHF
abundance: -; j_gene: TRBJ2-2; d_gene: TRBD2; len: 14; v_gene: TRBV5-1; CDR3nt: TGCGCCAGCAGCTTAGCGGGAGGTGCCGGGGAGCTGTTTTTT; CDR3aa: CASSLAGGAGELFF
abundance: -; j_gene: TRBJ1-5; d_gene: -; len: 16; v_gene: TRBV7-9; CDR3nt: TGTGCCAGCAGCTCGGGGAACAGGGATAGCAATCAGCCCCAGCATTTT; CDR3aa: CASSSGNRDSNQPQHF
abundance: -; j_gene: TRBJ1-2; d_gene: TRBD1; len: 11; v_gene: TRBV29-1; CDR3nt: TGCAGCGAACGGACAGGGGGTTACTACACCTTC; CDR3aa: CSERTGGYYTF
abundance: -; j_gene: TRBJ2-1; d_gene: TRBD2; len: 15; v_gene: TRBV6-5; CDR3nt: TGTGCCAGCAGCGGGACTAGCGGGTCGTTGAATGAGCAGTTCTTC; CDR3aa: CASSGTSGSLNEQFF
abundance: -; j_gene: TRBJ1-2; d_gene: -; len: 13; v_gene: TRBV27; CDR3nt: TGTGCCAGCAGTTTATCATCGAGCTATGGCTACACCTTC; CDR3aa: CASSLSSSYGYTF
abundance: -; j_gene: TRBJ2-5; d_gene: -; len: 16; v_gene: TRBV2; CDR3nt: TGTGCCAGCAGACTAAGGACAGATGGACTCCAAGAGACCCAGTACTTC; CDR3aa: CASRLRTDGLQETQYF
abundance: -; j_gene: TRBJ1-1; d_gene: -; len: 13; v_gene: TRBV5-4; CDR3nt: TGTGCCAGCAGCTTGGATGGGGGCAGTGAAGCTTTCTTT; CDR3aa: CASSLDGGSEAFF
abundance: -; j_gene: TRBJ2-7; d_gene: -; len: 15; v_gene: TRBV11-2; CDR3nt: TGTGCCAGCAGCTTAGTCCGAGGGGGGGCCTACGAGCAGTACTTC; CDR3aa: CASSLVRGGAYEQYF
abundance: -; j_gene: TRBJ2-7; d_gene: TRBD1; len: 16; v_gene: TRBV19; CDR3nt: TGTGCCAGTAGTATAGTGCCGGGACAGGCTCATTACGAGCAGTACTTC; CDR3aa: CASSIVPGQAHYEQYF
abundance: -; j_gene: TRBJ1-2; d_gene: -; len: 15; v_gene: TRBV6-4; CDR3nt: TGTGCCAGCAGTGAACCTTGGACGGGAAACTATGGCTACACCTTC; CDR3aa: CASSEPWTGNYGYTF
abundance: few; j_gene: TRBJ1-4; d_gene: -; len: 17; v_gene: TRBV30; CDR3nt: TGTGCCTGCCAAAAGGGGGGGTCCCTATGGACTAATGAAAAACTGTTTTTT; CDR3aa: CACQKGGSLWTNEKLFF
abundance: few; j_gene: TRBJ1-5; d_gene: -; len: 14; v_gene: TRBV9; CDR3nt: TGTGCCAGCAGCGTAGACTCCCAGGATCAGCCCCAGCATTTT; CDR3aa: CASSVDSQDQPQHF
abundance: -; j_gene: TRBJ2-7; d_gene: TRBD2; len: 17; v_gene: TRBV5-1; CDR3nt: TGCGCCAGCAGCCAGGGACTAGCGGGAGGACCCGACTACGAGCAGTACTTC; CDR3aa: CASSQGLAGGPDYEQYF
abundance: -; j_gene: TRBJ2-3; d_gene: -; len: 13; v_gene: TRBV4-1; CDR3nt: TGCGCCAGCAGCCAAGCGTCTGGAGGTACGCAGTATTTT; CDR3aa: CASSQASGGTQYF
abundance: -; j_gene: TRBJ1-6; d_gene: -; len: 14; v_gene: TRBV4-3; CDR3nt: TGCGCCAGCAGCCAAGACGGGGGTAATTCACCCCTCCACTTT; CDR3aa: CASSQDGGNSPLHF
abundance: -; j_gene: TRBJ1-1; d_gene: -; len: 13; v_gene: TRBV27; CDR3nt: TGTGCCAGCAGTTTGGGTAGGAGCACTGAAGCTTTCTTT; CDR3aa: CASSLGRSTEAFF
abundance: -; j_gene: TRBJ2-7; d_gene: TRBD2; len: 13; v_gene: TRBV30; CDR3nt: TGTGCCTGGAGCCCGGGACTACCCCTCGAGCAGTACTTC; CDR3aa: CAWSPGLPLEQYF
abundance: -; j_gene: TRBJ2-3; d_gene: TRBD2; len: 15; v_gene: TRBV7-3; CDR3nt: TGTGCCAGCAGCTTAGGGCGGGAGGGCCCAGATACGCAGTATTTT; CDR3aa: CASSLGREGPDTQYF
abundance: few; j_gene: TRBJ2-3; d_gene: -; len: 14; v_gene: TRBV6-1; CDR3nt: TGTGCCAGCAGTTTGGATAGCGTGACAGATACGCAGTATTTT; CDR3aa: CASSLDSVTDTQYF
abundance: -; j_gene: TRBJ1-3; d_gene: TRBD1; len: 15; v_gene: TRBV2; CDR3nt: TGTGCCAGCAGGCCCGGACAGGGGCGAGGAAACACCATATATTTT; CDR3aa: CASRPGQGRGNTIYF
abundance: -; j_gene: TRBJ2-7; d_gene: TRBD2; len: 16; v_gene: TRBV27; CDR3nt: TGTGCCAGCGGTTTAATGGGACTAGCGGGATCCTACGAGCAGTACTTC; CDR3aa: CASGLMGLAGSYEQYF
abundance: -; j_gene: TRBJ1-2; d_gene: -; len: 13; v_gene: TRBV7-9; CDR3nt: TGTGCCAGCAGCTCGACAGACGGCTATGGCTACACCTTC; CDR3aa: CASSSTDGYGYTF
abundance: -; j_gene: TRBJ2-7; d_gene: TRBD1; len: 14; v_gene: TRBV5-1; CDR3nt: TGCGCCAGCAGCTCCGGGACAGGGTCCTACGAGCAGTACTTC; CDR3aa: CASSSGTGSYEQYF
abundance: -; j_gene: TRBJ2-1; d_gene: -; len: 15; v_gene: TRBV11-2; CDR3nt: TGTGCCAGCAGCTTCCTCGGGGGAACCTACAATGAGCAGTTCTTC; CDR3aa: CASSFLGGTYNEQFF
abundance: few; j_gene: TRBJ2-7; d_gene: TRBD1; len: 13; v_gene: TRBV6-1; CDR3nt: TGTGCCAGCAGGCTACAGGGGATCTACGAGCAGTACTTC; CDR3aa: CASRLQGIYEQYF
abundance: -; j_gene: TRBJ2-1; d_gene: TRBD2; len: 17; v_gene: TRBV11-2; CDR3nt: TGTGCCAGCAGCTTACTCTTGGGACTAGTAACGGCAGGTGAGCAGTTCTTC; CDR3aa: CASSLLLGLVTAGEQFF
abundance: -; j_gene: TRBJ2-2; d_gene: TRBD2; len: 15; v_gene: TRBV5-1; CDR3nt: TGCGCCAGCAGGCCGACTAGCGGGAGTACCGGGGAGCTGTTTTTT; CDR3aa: CASRPTSGSTGELFF
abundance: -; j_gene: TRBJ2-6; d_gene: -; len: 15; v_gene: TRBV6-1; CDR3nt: TGTGCCAGCAGTGCAACTAGTACTGGGGCCAACGTCCTGACTTTC; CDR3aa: CASSATSTGANVLTF
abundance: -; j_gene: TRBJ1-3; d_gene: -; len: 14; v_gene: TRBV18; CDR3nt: TGTGCCAGCTCACCCGTCCCCTCTGGAAACACCATATATTTT; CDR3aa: CASSPVPSGNTIYF